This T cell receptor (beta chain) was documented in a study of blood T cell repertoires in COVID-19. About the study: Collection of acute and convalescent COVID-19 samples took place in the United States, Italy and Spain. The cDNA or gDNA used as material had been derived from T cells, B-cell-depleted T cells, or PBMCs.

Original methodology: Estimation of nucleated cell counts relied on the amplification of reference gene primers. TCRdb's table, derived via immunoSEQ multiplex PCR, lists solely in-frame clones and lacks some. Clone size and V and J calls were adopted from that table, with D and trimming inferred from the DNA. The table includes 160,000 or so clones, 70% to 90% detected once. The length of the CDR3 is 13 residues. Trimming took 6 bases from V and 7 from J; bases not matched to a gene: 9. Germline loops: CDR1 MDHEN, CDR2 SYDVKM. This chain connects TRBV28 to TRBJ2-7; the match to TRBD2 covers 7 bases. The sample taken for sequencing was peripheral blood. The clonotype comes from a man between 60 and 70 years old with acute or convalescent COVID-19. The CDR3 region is CASRSSGPGEQYF. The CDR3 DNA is TGTGCCAGCAGGTCTAGCGGCCCCGGGGAGCAGTACTTC.